The subject of this entry is one TCR beta chain. The table lists this clone with a count of one. Its antigen remains unidentified. Base qualities were left out, and no much larger clone turns up one base away. CD8 naive samples were CD45RO-negative cells positively selected for CCR7, giving a CD45RA+CCR7+ population that excluded TemRA cells. The donors were healthy, HIV-negative adults who had no recently reported acute infections or vaccinations. All donors were Caucasian adults living in Nashville, Tennessee, USA. Blood was collected by leukapheresis, and PBMCs were isolated by Ficoll-Histopaque density gradient centrifugation and then cryopreserved in liquid nitrogen vapor phase. Purity and quantity of every magnetically sorted T cell population were checked by analytical flow cytometry. Each sorted fraction had its genomic DNA isolated and then quantified by UV absorbance on a Nanodrop 2000c.

Using the deep immunoSEQ assay, multiplex PCR amplified TCR CDR3 regions from genomic DNA. Genomic DNA extracted from each cell subset was distributed evenly over all wells of several immunoSEQ 96-well plates, and each plate served as one replicate. Each replicate PCR for sorted subsets received roughly 200 ng genomic DNA, equal to roughly 33,000 T cell genomes. The purified libraries were quantified using a Qubit 3.0 fluorometer, sized with a Bioanalyzer 2100, and then quantified again using the KAPA Library Quantification kit. Every immunoSEQ 96-well plate was sequenced on a dedicated single-read 150-cycle Illumina NextSeq 550 flow cell. From the authors' description of their analysis: Because the immunoSEQ output included only junctional sequences and no quality scores, the filtering could not be the same as the filtering used for full-length reads. Sequences were annotated with PyIR, a Python wrapper for IgBLAST v1.9, using IMGT germline references to assign V/J genes and CDR3. Any read was removed if the V/J assignment was weak (E-value above 1e-6), the CDR3 was missing, or the read contained stop codons, out-of-frame junctions, or ambiguous translated residues. V3J clonotypes were defined by identical inferred V gene, J gene, and CDR3 amino acid sequence. To compute the percentage overlap between repertoires, the number of shared unique clonotypes was divided by the size of the smaller repertoire. Richness of each repertoire was evaluated using RTK rarefaction, the Chao1 estimator, and Recon v2.1 estimates of unobserved clonotypes. OLGA was used to compute generation probabilities for all TCRbeta clonotypes that the gDNA method yielded from a few donors. As stored in TCRdb, this immuneACCESS dataset retains in-frame rearrangements with V and J assigned. A fraction of the clones does not appear; measured against another copy, unresolved V genes explain less than half of the discrepancy, and the remainder lacks a known reason. D and trimming come from the DNA, and the V and J calls and clone size come from that table. Recorded for this sample are 2 million to 2.5 million clones; about 92% of them occurred a single time. Under 2% of the sample rests with the top ten.

This sample is part of a study of shared clonotypes between healthy human individuals (dated by TCRdb to the early 2020s). Some background on the complete study: The cohort comprised a couple of women and three men aged 18 to 49 years. Each donor's leukapheresis produced roughly between roughly 0.9 and 9 billion PBMCs. Per donor, three plates each were used for CD4 naive and CD4 memory, two for CD8 naive, and one for CD8 memory. To increase sequencing depth and limit assay-specific biases, different laboratories used diverse techniques to prepare libraries and sequence TCR repertoires. Blood TCR repertoires of a handful of healthy adults were deeply sequenced to estimate repertoire size and the extent of clonotype sharing between individuals.

Study-level results and caveats: Compared with non-shared clonotypes, the clonotypes found in all four sorted-subset donors had higher generation probabilities. Sampling was restricted to blood, and TCR repertoires in tissues likely differ from the TCR repertoires found in blood. Even with the large sequencing depth, rarefaction of the sorted-subset datasets indicated that sequencing was incomplete. Pairwise subsampling led to the expectation that sequencing depth would affect the degree of clonotype sharing among donors. Sharing across a few donors was observed for 4.5% to 6.5% of naive CD4, over 3% of naive CD8, over 2% of memory CD4, and 0.4% of memory CD8 clonotypes. Larger estimated clonotype richness was generally found for naive subsets than for memory subsets. Because the study included a small number of donors, the genetic and exposure-history diversity represented was limited.

The receptor was isolated from a man aged 18 to 35 in good health. Some clones in this sample may be carry-over from other donors' samples. Source material: naive CD8+ T cells from PBMCs. The cell subset or site label, as the study defines it: CD45RA+CCR7+.

The DNA sequence is as follows: TGTGCCAGCAGCGGATTCGGGAACACTGAAGCTTTCTTT. It is translated as CASSGFGNTEAFF. The chain links TRBV5-8 with TRBJ1-1, with the D gene not clear enough to name. CDR1 and CDR2, looked up from the germline V gene, are SGHTS and YDEGEE. Its CDR3 holds 13 amino acids, cysteine through phenylalanine. Here the CDR3 DNA is all that survives: 39 bases in frame from base 1. V is clipped by 4 bases and J by 1 base, and the sequence between their germline boundaries is 8 bases long. Joined to the reference TRBV5-8 and TRBJ1-1 proteins, this CDR3 gives the full variable domain: EAGVTQSPTHLIKTRGQQATLRCSPISGHTSVYWYQQALGLGLQFLLWYDEGEERNRGNFPPRFSGRQFPNYSSELNVNALELEDSALYLCASSGFGNTEAFFGQGTRLTVV.